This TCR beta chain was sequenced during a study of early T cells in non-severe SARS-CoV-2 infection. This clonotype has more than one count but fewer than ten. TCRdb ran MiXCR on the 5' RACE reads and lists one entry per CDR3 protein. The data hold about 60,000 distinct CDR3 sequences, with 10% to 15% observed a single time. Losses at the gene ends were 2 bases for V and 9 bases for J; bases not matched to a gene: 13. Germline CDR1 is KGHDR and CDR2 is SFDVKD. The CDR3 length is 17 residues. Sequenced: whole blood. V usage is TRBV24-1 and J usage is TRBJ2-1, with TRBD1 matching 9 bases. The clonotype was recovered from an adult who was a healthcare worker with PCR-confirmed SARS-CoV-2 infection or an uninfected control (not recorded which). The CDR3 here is CATSDSPRGTGLREQFF. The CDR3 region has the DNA TGTGCCACCAGTGATTCGCCTCGCGGGACAGGGCTTCGTGAGCAGTTCTTC.